The next 8 T cell receptor beta chains were all read from a single sample in a study of identical twins. TCRdb fed the 5' RACE reads into MiXCR, producing one record per CDR3 protein. The profile covers about 890,000 distinct CDR3 sequences, with roughly an eighth appearing a single time and roughly 1.5% taken by the ten largest. These data were likewise used in another study, on yellow fever vaccine responses in identical twins.

The specimen was PBMCs. Every receptor here comes from a young woman in good health.

This clonotype was seen a handful of times. The chain joins TRBV12-3 or TRBV12-4 to TRBJ2-7, with 7 bases fitting TRBD2. CDR3 length: 12 amino acids. The trim removed 5 bases at V and 6 bases at J, leaving 4 bases unmatched. CDR3: CASSLRESEQYF. CDR3 DNA sequence: TGTGCCAGCAGTCTGCGGGAGTCCGAGCAGTACTTC.

V and J are TRBV5-1 and TRBJ2-7; TRBD1 aligns across 7 bases. CDR3 length: 16 amino acids. Germline assignment: CDR1 SGHRS and CDR2 YFSETQ. V dropped 1 base and J dropped 3; count of bases not matched to a gene: 10. This chain's CDR3 is CASSLRRTGELYEQYV. DNA of the CDR3: TGCGCCAGCAGCTTGAGGAGGACAGGCGAGCTCTACGAGCAGTACGTC.

V usage is TRBV6-1 and J usage is TRBJ1-5, with D perhaps matching TRBD1 (5 bases). Germline V gene sequence: CDR1 MNHNS, CDR2 SASEGT. The CDR3 loop spans 13 amino acids. Trimming cost V 8 bases and J 1 base, with 9 bases left between them. CDR3 bases: TGTGCCAGCGGGGGAACAAGCAATCAGCCCCAGCATTTT. Protein: CASGGTSNQPQHF.

This sequence joins TRBV5-1 and TRBJ2-5, with 13 bases that match TRBD2. With 4 bases clipped from V and 2 bases from J, the junction kept 5 bases outside the gene matches. Germline CDR1 SGHRS, CDR2 YFSETQ. The CDR3 runs 16 residues. This chain's CDR3 is CASSPETSGGQETQYF. The CDR3 nucleotides are TGCGCCAGCAGCCCGGAGACTAGCGGGGGGCAAGAGACCCAGTACTTC. Full variable domain (missing parts from reference TRBV5-1 and TRBJ2-5): KAGVTQTPRYLIKTRGQQVTLSCSPISGHRSVSWYQQTPGQGLQFLFEYFSETQRNKGNFPGRFSGRQFSNSRSEMNVSTLELGDSALYLCASSPETSGGQETQYFGPGTRLLVL.

In its sample, this clonotype was seen many times. This chain uses TRBV12-3 or TRBV12-4 with TRBJ2-2; D is undetermined. This CDR3 comprises 14 residues. V shed 5 bases and J shed 4 bases, with 11 bases lying between them. Written as DNA, the CDR3 is TGTGCCAGCAGTCCCCGGGCCATCACCGGGGAGCTGTTTTTT. Translating it yields CASSPRAITGELFF.

In this sample, this clonotype turned up many times. This rearrangement joins TRBV12-3 or TRBV12-4 to TRBJ1-5; tentatively, D is TRBD1 (5 bases). This CDR3 comprises 17 residues. V was shortened by 3 bases and J by 0 bases, with 15 bases between the two germline ends. CDR3 sequence reads: CASSFLAGRYSNQPQHF. The DNA for the CDR3 is TGTGCCAGCAGTTTTTTAGCAGGGCGTTATAGCAATCAGCCCCAGCATTTT.

This rearrangement joins TRBV7-8 to TRBJ2-2, with 7 bases matching TRBD1. The V gene end was trimmed by 5 bases and the J gene end by 4 bases; junction bases not matched to a gene: 7. The CDR3 covers 15 residues. Germline V gene lookup returns CDR1 SGHVS and CDR2 FQNEAQ. CDR3 sequence reads: CASSDRVSFTGELFF. The CDR3 nucleotides are TGTGCCAGCAGCGACAGGGTTTCGTTCACCGGGGAGCTGTTTTTT.

The J gene is TRBJ2-1, the V gene TRBV7-2; 7 positions match TRBD2. The V segment lost 0 bases and the J segment 8 bases; nucleotides outside the gene matches: 16. Germline V gives CDR1 SGHTA, CDR2 FQGNSA. The length of the CDR3 is 18 residues. CDR3 coding DNA: TGTGCCAGCAGCTTAGCGCTTGTTTTTGGCGGGAGAAAGGATGAGCAGTTCTTC. It codes for CASSLALVFGGRKDEQFF.